Each of the 29 T cell receptor beta chains below was sequenced from the same sample in a study of blood T cell repertoires in COVID-19. Some clones are missing from TCRdb's copy, which holds only in-frame ones; the method was immunoSEQ multiplex PCR. In the table there are about 150,000 clones, around 82% of which are singletons. The sample was peripheral blood. The origin of the receptors is a human donor with acute or convalescent COVID-19. The donor label of this sample is uncertain.

V gene TRBV6-5 combines with J gene TRBJ2-1; D gene ambiguous. The germline V and J ends were trimmed by 3 bases and 5 bases, with 11 bases remaining between them. This CDR3 has 14 residues. Per germline, CDR1 MNHEY and CDR2 SVGAGI. CDR3 sequence (DNA): TGTGCCAGCAGTTATGCGGCGGCAGACAATGAGCAGTTCTTC. Translation gives CASSYAAADNEQFF.

The V gene is TRBV18, the J gene TRBJ2-7; D is unresolved. CDR1 is KGHSH and CDR2 is LQKENI in the germline V gene. V was pared by 0 bases and J by 3 bases, with 6 bases between. CDR3 length equals 13 residues. CDR3 in amino acids: CASSPPSGYEQYF. The CDR3 DNA reads TGTGCCAGCTCACCACCGTCGGGCTACGAGCAGTACTTC.

The CDR3 nucleotides read TGTGCCAGTAGCCGAGGGACTCCCGCCTACGAGCAGTACTTC. It is translated as CASSRGTPAYEQYF. V gene TRBV19 combines with J gene TRBJ2-7, with a possible D match to TRBD2 (6 bases). The CDR3 runs to 14 residues. Germline V gene sequence: CDR1 LNHDA, CDR2 SQIVND (reference sequence). The germline V and J ends were trimmed by 6 bases and 2 bases, with 14 bases remaining between them.

This chain connects TRBV7-2 to TRBJ2-7; D uncertain. The CDR3 consists of 12 residues. V lost 4 bases and J 3 bases, leaving 7 bases between the germline ends. CDR1 is SGHTA and CDR2 is FQGNSA in the germline V gene. CDR3 sequence: CASSSSFYEQYF. The CDR3 nucleotides are TGTGCCAGCAGCTCCTCCTTCTACGAGCAGTACTTC.

The chain joins TRBV9 to TRBJ2-2, with 13 nucleotides matching TRBD2. The CDR3 has 21 residues. Trimming took 2 bases from V and 0 from J; bases not matched to a gene: 13. The germline CDR1 and CDR2 sequences are SGDLS and YYNGEE. DNA for the CDR3: TGTGCCAGCAGCGTCACCGGGACTAGCGGGGTAGGGATACCGAACACCGGGGAGCTGTTTTTT. Encoded protein: CASSVTGTSGVGIPNTGELFF.

The chain employs TRBV30 and TRBJ1-5; no definite D call. V was pared by 1 base and J by 0 bases, with 25 bases between. There are 20 residues in the CDR3. Per germline, CDR1 GTSNPN and CDR2 SVGIG (reference sequence). In DNA, the CDR3 is TGTGCCTGGAGTGCTTATAAGAGGCACTCGAAAGAAGATAGCAATCAGCCCCAGCATTTT. This translates into CAWSAYKRHSKEDSNQPQHF.

V and J are TRBV18 and TRBJ2-1, with TRBD1 matching over 12 bases. Germline trimming cut 2 bases from V and 10 bases from J; bases unmatched to any gene: 12. There are 17 residues in the CDR3. The germline CDR1 and CDR2 sequences are KGHSH and LQKENI. In nucleotides, the CDR3 is TGTGCCAGCTCACCAACGAATCCGGGACAGGGGGCGGGGGAGCAGTTCTTC. Protein sequence: CASSPTNPGQGAGEQFF.

A single count supports this clone. The chain combines TRBV9 with TRBJ1-1; 8 nucleotides align to TRBD1. J lost 8 bases, V lost 2 bases, and 5 bases had no gene match. This CDR3 contains 13 residues. Germline lookup yields CDR1 SGDLS and CDR2 YYNGEE. The CDR3 DNA follows: TGTGCCAGCAGCGTGGACGACAGGGGAGAAGCTTTCTTT. This gives the protein CASSVDDRGEAFF.

This chain uses TRBV14 with TRBJ1-1; 7 positions match TRBD1. The CDR3 length is 16 residues. Germline CDR1 reads SGHDN; CDR2 reads FVKESK. The J segment lost 1 base and the V segment lost 4 bases, leaving 9 bases of the junction unmatched. The CDR3 region is CASSRGQLVTNTEAFF. For the CDR3, the DNA is TGTGCCAGCAGCCGGGGACAGTTAGTGACGAACACTGAAGCTTTCTTT.

The rearrangement links TRBV6-6 to TRBJ2-1; 8 positions match TRBD2. This CDR3 contains 15 residues. The J segment lost 7 bases and the V segment lost 7 bases, leaving 12 bases of the junction unmatched. In germline, CDR1 is MNHNY, CDR2 SVGAGI (reference sequence). The CDR3 spells CASTSTGTSTNEQFF. In DNA, the CDR3 is TGTGCCAGCACTTCAACCGGGACTAGTACGAATGAGCAGTTCTTC.

The V gene is TRBV19, the J gene TRBJ1-2; no reliable D call. V dropped 10 bases and J dropped 3 bases, with 15 bases sitting between them. The CDR3 sequence is 13 residues long. Germline V gives CDR1 LNHDA, CDR2 SQIVND (reference sequence). The CDR3 here is CATTPAGHYGYTF. In DNA form, the CDR3 reads TGTGCCACCACTCCGGCAGGCCACTATGGCTACACCTTC.

The gene calls are TRBV6-5 and TRBJ2-5; 8 bases are a match to TRBD2. This CDR3 comprises 14 residues. CDR1 is MNHEY and CDR2 is SVGAGI in the germline V gene. V was clipped by 6 bases and J by 1 base; unmatched bases: 4. In DNA, the CDR3 is TGTGCCAGCAGCCCGGGGGGGTCCCAAGAGACCCAGTACTTC. It codes for CASSPGGSQETQYF.

The chain is built from TRBV7-9 and TRBJ2-7; tentative D call: TRBD2 (5 bases). The germline V and J ends were trimmed by 5 bases and 5 bases, with 10 bases remaining between them. CDR1 and CDR2 (germline): SEHNR, FQNEAQ (reference sequence). The CDR3 sequence is 12 residues long. The CDR3 reads CASSHSGDEQYF. CDR3 coding DNA: TGTGCCAGCAGCCACTCCGGGGACGAGCAGTACTTC.

The chain uses TRBV7-2 and TRBJ1-5; TRBD1 might be the D (5 bases). This CDR3 comprises 16 residues. V was clipped by 0 bases and J by 7 bases, with 16 bases between them. Per germline, CDR1 SGHTA and CDR2 FQGNSA. The CDR3 loop is CASSLAGGAPLQPQHF. CDR3 DNA: TGTGCCAGCAGCTTAGCGGGGGGAGCGCCGCTACAGCCCCAGCATTTT.

The chain employs TRBV9 and TRBJ1-3; TRBD1 might be the D (5 bases). The CDR3 is made up of 16 amino acids. Trimming pared 3 bases from V and 2 bases from J, leaving 15 bases between. Germline assignment: CDR1 SGDLS and CDR2 YYNGEE. Here the CDR3 DNA reads TGTGCCAGCAGCGAGCAGGGTCGCGGGGCTGGAAACACCATATATTTT. Translated: CASSEQGRGAGNTIYF. The variable domain in full, with the rest retrieved from reference TRBV9 and TRBJ1-3, is DSGVTQTPKHLITATGQRVTLRCSPRSGDLSVYWYQQSLDQGLQFLIQYYNGEERAKGNILERFSAQQFPDLHSELNLSSLELGDSALYFCASSEQGRGAGNTIYFGEGSWLTVV.

This clone was seen once. The chain couples TRBV11-2 to TRBJ1-6, with 8 bases fitting TRBD1. V lost 0 bases, J lost 9 bases, and 7 bases stayed unmatched. The length of the CDR3 is 16 residues. CDR1 is SGHAT and CDR2 is FQNNGV in the germline V gene. CDR3 in DNA: TGTGCCAGCAGCTTAGATCGGACAGGGTCTGGTTCACCCCTCCACTTT. It codes for CASSLDRTGSGSPLHF.

The count of this clone is one. The genes are TRBV4-1 and TRBJ1-5; TRBD1 matches 9 bases. Trimming took 0 bases from V and 3 from J; bases not matched to a gene: 9. Per the germline V gene, CDR1 is MGHRA and CDR2 is YSYEKL. CDR3 size: 18 residues. CDR3 amino acids: CASSQDTGQGWINQPQHF. CDR3 bases: TGCGCCAGCAGCCAAGATACGGGACAGGGATGGATCAATCAGCCCCAGCATTTT.

The chain uses TRBV12-5 and TRBJ1-2, with 8 nucleotides matching TRBD1. Germline V gene sequence: CDR1 LGHNT, CDR2 FRNRAP. J lost 8 bases, V lost 2 bases, and 7 bases had no gene match. The CDR3 is 14 residues long. The CDR3 DNA reads as TGTGCTAGTGGTTTGCGCCGGACAGGGAACGGCTACACCTTC. Translation gives CASGLRRTGNGYTF.

The V gene is TRBV6-5, the J gene TRBJ1-2; 7 nucleotides line up with TRBD1. CDR3 length equals 14 residues. The V and J ends lost 7 bases and 5 bases, in that order; junction bases with no gene match: 10. Per germline, CDR1 MNHEY and CDR2 SVGAGI. This CDR3 is CASNPAGGWYGYTF. DNA for the CDR3: TGTGCCAGCAACCCGGCAGGGGGTTGGTATGGCTACACCTTC.

The chain links TRBV7-3 to TRBJ1-1; a possible D gene is TRBD1 (6 bases). Germline CDR1 and CDR2: SGHTA and FQGTGA. The CDR3 has 13 residues. V was cut by 6 bases and J by 2 bases, with 10 bases left in between. This CDR3 is CASSLGANTEAFF. Here the CDR3 DNA reads TGTGCCAGCAGTTTGGGGGCAAACACTGAAGCTTTCTTT.

The chain recombines TRBV2 with TRBJ1-6; D is ambiguous. Germline lookup yields CDR1 SNHLY and CDR2 FYNNEI. The CDR3 spans 14 residues. V was shortened by 7 bases and J by 4 bases, with 11 bases between the two germline ends. In DNA form, the CDR3 reads TGTGCCAGCAATTCGAGAGGTTATAATTCACCCCTCCACTTT. This codes for CASNSRGYNSPLHF.

The chain carries TRBV4-1 and TRBJ1-5; TRBD1 matches 9 bases. There are 16 residues in the CDR3. The trim removed 0 bases at V and 6 bases at J, leaving 6 bases unmatched. Germline V gene sequence: CDR1 MGHRA, CDR2 YSYEKL. The CDR3 region has the DNA TGCGCCAGCAGCCAAGAGCGTGGACAGGGGACTCAGCCCCAGCATTTT. It encodes CASSQERGQGTQPQHF.

This sequence joins TRBV19 and TRBJ1-4; 7 bases line up with TRBD1. The V gene end was trimmed by 2 bases and the J gene end by 0 bases; junction bases not matched to a gene: 3. The CDR3 runs to 16 residues. Germline CDR1 reads LNHDA; CDR2 reads SQIVND (reference sequence). This chain's CDR3 is CASSILRGPTNEKLFF. The CDR3 DNA reads TGTGCCAGTAGTATATTAAGGGGGCCAACTAATGAAAAACTGTTTTTT.

The V gene is TRBV5-5, the J gene TRBJ2-7; a possible D gene is TRBD2 (6 bases). CDR1 is SGHKS and CDR2 is YYEKEE in the germline V gene (reference sequence). The CDR3 loop spans 15 amino acids. V was trimmed by 0 bases and J by 2 bases, leaving 12 bases between them. The CDR3 sequence is CASSLAGGAAYEQYF. Written as DNA, the CDR3 is TGTGCCAGCAGCTTGGCCGGCGGGGCGGCCTACGAGCAGTACTTC.

This clone has just a few counts. The rearrangement links TRBV18 to TRBJ2-1; D might be TRBD2 (5 bases). This CDR3 region has 14 residues. In germline, CDR1 is KGHSH, CDR2 LQKENI. V gave up 3 bases and J gave up 7 bases, with 13 bases separating them. In DNA, the CDR3 is TGTGCCAGCTCACCCAACGCAGGAGGTAATGAGCAGTTCTTC. This codes for CASSPNAGGNEQFF. Drawing the rest from reference TRBV18 and TRBJ2-1, the complete variable domain is NAGVMQNPRHLVRRRGQEARLRCSPMKGHSHVYWYRQLPEEGLKFMVYLQKENIIDESGMPKERFSAEFPKEGPSILRIQQVVRGDSAAYFCASSPNAGGNEQFFGPGTRLTVL.

The J gene is TRBJ2-2, the V gene TRBV7-2, with D possibly being TRBD2 (5 bases). Deletions cut 4 bases from V and 4 bases from J, with 10 bases between. Germline CDR1 is SGHTA and CDR2 is FQGNSA. There are 14 residues in the CDR3. DNA for the CDR3: TGTGCCAGCAGCTCCAACGCGGGCACCGGGGAGCTGTTTTTT. This translates into CASSSNAGTGELFF.

The chain has TRBV2 and TRBJ2-5; perhaps TRBD2 as D (6 bases). The CDR3 spans 12 residues. Germline loops: CDR1 SNHLY, CDR2 FYNNEI. V lost 6 bases, J lost 6 bases, and 11 bases lay in between. The CDR3 DNA is TGTGCCAGCAGGGGAGGAGGGAAGACCCAGTACTTC. Its protein product is CASRGGGKTQYF.

The genes are TRBV19 and TRBJ2-2, with D possibly matching TRBD2 (5 bases). The CDR3 has 17 amino acids. The V end lost 4 bases, the J end lost 2 bases, and 17 bases lay between the germline ends. Looked up from germline, CDR1 is LNHDA and CDR2 is SQIVND (reference sequence). The CDR3 sequence: CASSTSLGELNTGELFF. CDR3 nucleotides: TGTGCCAGTAGTACGTCACTGGGAGAACTTAACACCGGGGAGCTGTTTTTT.

This chain uses TRBV5-1 with TRBJ2-1; no definite D call. Germline values: CDR1 SGHRS, CDR2 YFSETQ. This CDR3 is 12 amino acids long. V was shortened by 2 bases and J by 7 bases, with 7 bases between the two germline ends. CDR3 nucleotide sequence: TGCGCCAGCAGCTTAGACACGAATGAGCAGTTCTTC. Its protein is CASSLDTNEQFF.